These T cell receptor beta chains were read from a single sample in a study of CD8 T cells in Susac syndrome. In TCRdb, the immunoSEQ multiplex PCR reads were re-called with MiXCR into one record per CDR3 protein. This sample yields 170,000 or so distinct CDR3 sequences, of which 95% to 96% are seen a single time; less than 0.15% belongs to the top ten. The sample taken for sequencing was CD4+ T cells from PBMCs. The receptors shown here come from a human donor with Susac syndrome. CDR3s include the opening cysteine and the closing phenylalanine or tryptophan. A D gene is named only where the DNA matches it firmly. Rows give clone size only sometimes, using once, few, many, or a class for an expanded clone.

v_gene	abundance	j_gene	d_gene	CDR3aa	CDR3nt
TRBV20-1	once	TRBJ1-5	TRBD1	CSARLDRALNSNQPQHF	TGCAGTGCTAGACTGGACAGGGCGTTGAATAGCAATCAGCCCCAGCATTTT
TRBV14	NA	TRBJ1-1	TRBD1	CAKARGMNTEAFF	TGTGCCAAGGCCAGGGGGATGAACACTGAAGCTTTCTTT
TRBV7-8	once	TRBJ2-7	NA	CASSPLYKPGQGVSYEQYF	TGTGCCAGCAGCCCCCTATATAAGCCGGGGCAGGGAGTCAGCTACGAGCAGTACTTC
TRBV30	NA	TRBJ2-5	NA	CAWSEIQGGRETQYF	TGTGCCTGGAGTGAGATCCAGGGGGGGAGGGAGACCCAGTACTTC
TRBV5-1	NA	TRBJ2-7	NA	CASSLGGAKGISYEQYF	TGCGCCAGCAGCTTGGGGGGAGCGAAAGGTATATCCTACGAGCAGTACTTC
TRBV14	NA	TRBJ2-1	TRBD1	CASSRDRTLNAYNEQFF	TGTGCCAGCAGCCGGGACAGGACCCTTAACGCCTACAATGAGCAGTTCTTC
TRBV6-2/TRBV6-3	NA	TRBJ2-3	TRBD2	CASSGGGGRDTQYF	TGTGCCAGCAGTGGCGGGGGGGGCCGGGATACGCAGTATTTT
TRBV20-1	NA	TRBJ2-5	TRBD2	CSALFDIWTSGQETQYF	TGCAGTGCTCTTTTCGACATCTGGACTAGCGGGCAAGAGACCCAGTACTTC
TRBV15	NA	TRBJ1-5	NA	CATSRAGTPSNQPQHF	TGTGCCACCAGCAGAGCCGGGACACCGAGCAATCAGCCCCAGCATTTT
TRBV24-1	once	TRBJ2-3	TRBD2	CATSDPLAGAVDTQYF	TGTGCCACCAGTGATCCCCTAGCGGGAGCTGTAGATACGCAGTATTTT
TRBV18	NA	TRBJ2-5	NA	CASSPTGFSVQETQYF	TGTGCCAGCTCACCCACTGGGTTTTCCGTACAAGAGACCCAGTACTTC
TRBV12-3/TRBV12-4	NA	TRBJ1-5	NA	CASSLRESGNQPQHF	TGTGCCAGCAGTTTACGGGAGTCGGGCAATCAGCCCCAGCATTTT
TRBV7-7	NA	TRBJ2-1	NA	CASSPTPSIYNEQFF	TGTGCTAGCAGCCCTACCCCGTCGATTTACAATGAGCAGTTCTTC
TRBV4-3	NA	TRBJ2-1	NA	CASARGDGTYNEQFF	TGCGCCAGCGCAAGGGGGGACGGGACCTACAATGAGCAGTTCTTC
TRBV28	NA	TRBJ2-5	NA	CASIPSWGVGLGETQYF	TGTGCCAGCATCCCTTCCTGGGGAGTTGGGCTGGGGGAGACCCAGTACTTC
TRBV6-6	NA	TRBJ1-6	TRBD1	CASSRQGSSPLHF	TGTGCCAGCAGCCGACAGGGTAGTTCACCCCTCCACTTT
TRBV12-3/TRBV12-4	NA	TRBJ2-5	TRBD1	CASSFSGQQETQYF	TGTGCCAGCAGTTTCTCGGGACAGCAAGAGACCCAGTACTTC
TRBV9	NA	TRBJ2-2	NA	CASSVFENTGELFF	TGTGCCAGCAGCGTATTCGAGAACACCGGGGAGCTGTTTTTT
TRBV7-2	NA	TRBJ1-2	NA	CASSLGRFQGGGYTF	TGTGCCAGCAGCTTAGGCCGTTTTCAGGGTGGCGGCTACACCTTC
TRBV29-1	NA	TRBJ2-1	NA	CSAKEEWGNEQFF	TGCAGCGCTAAGGAGGAGTGGGGGAATGAGCAGTTCTTC
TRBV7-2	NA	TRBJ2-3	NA	CASSSRGAGTDTQYF	TGTGCCAGCAGCTCCCGAGGGGCCGGCACAGATACGCAGTATTTT